The present entry profiles one T cell receptor (beta chain) with its context. This entry is derived from a study of cytomegalovirus exposure and HLA in healthy donors. 60 Vbeta and 13 Jbeta primers were used in PCR. The repertoire was sequenced with immunoSEQ multiplex PCR; TCRdb's copy has only in-frame clones and lacks some. The sample shows around 120,000 clones, around 74% of them seen only once. The CDR3 is made up of 14 amino acids. The V gene's germline CDR1 is MDHEN and CDR2 SYDVKM. The V and J ends lost 3 bases and 5 bases respectively, with 11 bases between them. The chain has TRBV28 and TRBJ1-5; D is ambiguous. Sequenced: PBMCs. This sequence originates from a man aged 55 to 70 in good health and CMV-seropositive. This chain's CDR3 is CASSLSKPDQPQHF. The CDR3 DNA follows: TGTGCCAGCAGTTTGAGCAAGCCCGATCAGCCCCAGCATTTT.